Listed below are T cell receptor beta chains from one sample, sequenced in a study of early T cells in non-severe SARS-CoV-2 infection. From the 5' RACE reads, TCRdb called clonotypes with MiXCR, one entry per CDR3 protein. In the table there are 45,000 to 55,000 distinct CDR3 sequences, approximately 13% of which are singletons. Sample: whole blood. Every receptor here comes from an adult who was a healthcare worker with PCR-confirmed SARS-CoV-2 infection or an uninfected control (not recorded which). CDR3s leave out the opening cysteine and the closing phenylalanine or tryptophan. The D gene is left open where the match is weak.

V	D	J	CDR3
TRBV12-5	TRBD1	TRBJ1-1	ASGLTGGRTEAF
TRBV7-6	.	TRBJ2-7	ASSSINYEQY
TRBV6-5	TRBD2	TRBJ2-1	ASSYSGRAYNEQF
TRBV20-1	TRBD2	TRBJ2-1	SARDQASGSYNEQF
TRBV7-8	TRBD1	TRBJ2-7	ASSPKRGLSYEQY
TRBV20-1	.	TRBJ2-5	SARFSAPQETQY
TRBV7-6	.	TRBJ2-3	ASSLAGNTDTQY
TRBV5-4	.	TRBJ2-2	ASSLSGQGLTGELF
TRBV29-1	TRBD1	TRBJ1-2	SVGQGGDYT
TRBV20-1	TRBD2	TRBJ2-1	SARGGTSGPHNEQF
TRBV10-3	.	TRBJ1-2	AISELGEYGYT
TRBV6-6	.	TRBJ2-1	ASSASSNEQF
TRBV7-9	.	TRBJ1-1	ASSLARTSDMNTEAF
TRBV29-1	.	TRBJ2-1	SVGWGAGEQF
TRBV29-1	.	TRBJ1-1	SVDPDLVNTEAF
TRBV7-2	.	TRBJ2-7	ASSPGTLPYEQY
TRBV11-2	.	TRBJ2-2	ASSLGQYTGELF
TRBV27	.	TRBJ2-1	ASSLSGSRDNEQF
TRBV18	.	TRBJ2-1	ASSSVHNEQF
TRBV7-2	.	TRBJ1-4	ASSSAGLGEKLF
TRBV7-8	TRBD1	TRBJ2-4	ASRMDRGPQNIQY
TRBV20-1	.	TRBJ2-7	SAGKGTWSSYEQY
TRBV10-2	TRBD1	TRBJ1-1	ASSESTGGTEAF
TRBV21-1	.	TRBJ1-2	ASSSRGARGYT
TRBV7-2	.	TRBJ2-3	ASSLGPSRTDTQY
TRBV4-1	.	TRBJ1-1	ASSQDRGYTEAF
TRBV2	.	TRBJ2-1	ASTAEVGVNEQF
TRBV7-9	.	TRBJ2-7	ASSLEYEQY
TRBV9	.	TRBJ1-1	ASSAYGNTEAF
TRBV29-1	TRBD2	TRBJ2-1	SGEGLAGGPTYNEQF
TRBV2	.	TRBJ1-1	ASSEGGYTEAF
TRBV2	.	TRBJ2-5	ATRDSPGRETQY
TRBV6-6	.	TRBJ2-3	ASSNGDSLYTDTQY
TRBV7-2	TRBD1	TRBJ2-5	ASSTGQGAWQETQY
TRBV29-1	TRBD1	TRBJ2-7	SVVQGVGYEQY
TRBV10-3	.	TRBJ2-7	AISVVRAPGEQY
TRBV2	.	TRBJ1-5	ASSVGRGQNSNQPQH
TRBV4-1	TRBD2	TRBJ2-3	ASSQDTGTSGSDTQY
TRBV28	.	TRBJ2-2	ASSSIDRNTGELF
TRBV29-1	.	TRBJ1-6	SVRTVRNSPLH
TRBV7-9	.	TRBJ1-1	ASSSSGALTEAF
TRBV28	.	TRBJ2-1	ASRNERREDYNEQF
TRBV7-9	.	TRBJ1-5	ASSFREGQPQH
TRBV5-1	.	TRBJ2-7	ASSTGPGYEQY
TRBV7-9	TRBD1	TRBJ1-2	ASSSTGGKDYGYT
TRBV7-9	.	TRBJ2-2	ASIGGSDTGELF
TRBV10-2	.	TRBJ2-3	ASSEGPDTQY
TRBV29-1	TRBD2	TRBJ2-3	SVTRRVAGAADTQY
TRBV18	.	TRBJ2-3	ASSPGQRPSDTQY
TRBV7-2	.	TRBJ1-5	ASSPKGWGRQPQH
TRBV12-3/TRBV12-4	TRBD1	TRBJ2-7	ASSLGQGAPYEQY